This T cell receptor (beta chain) is from a study of OX40 agonist ivuxolimab in advanced cancers. Germline V CDR1 and CDR2: SNHLY, FYNNEI. This CDR3 spans 13 amino acids. With 4 bases removed from V and 4 bases from J, the gap between germline ends came to 10 bases. Study-wide results and caveats: Within 6 weeks, CD4+ and CD8+ blood T cells expanded clonally at 0.1 to 3.0 mg/kg. On average, a greater number of expanded clones characterised CD8+ T cells relative to CD4+.

The assay was immunoSEQ multiplex PCR, and TCRdb's table has in-frame clones only and misses some. This repertoire shows around 50,000 clones, 75% to 80% found once; its top ten account for 7.9%. By its share, this clone is medium-sized. Its antigen is still unknown. The clonotype was recovered from an adult with an advanced solid tumor such as melanoma, head and neck, liver or kidney cancer. The chain uses TRBV2 and TRBJ1-2; D is unresolved. Source: CD4+ or CD8+ T cells sorted from blood, taken in a trial of the OX40 agonist ivuxolimab. CDR3 region: CASSVDGPYGYTF. The CDR3 region has the DNA TGTGCCAGCAGTGTGGACGGGCCCTATGGCTACACCTTC. The full variable domain, its missing parts supplied by reference TRBV2 and TRBJ1-2, is EPEVTQTPSHQVTQMGQEVILRCVPISNHLYFYWYRQILGQKVEFLVSFYNNEISEKSEIFDDQFSVERPDGSNFTLKIRSTKLEDSAMYFCASSVDGPYGYTFGSGTRLTVV.